Sequencing of this T cell receptor (beta chain) was carried out in a study of T cell responses to AZD1222 COVID-19 vaccine. General observations from the study: Clonal diversity was possibly underestimated; the donors were predominantly white British and more often female. Reportedly, nearly half of unique spike TCRs recognized epitopes outside B.1.351/B.1.1.7 mutations. Seropositive AZD1222 recipients at baseline numbered only five or six. All repertoire sampling was performed exclusively after the peak T cell response.

As concerns this clone: The antigen is not known.

Clones were sequenced by immunoSEQ multiplex PCR, and TCRdb holds only the in-frame ones, with some missing. This table has roughly 120,000 clones, less than 90% appearing once. Trimming cost V 2 bases and J 6 bases, with 8 bases left between them. CDR3 size: 13 residues. Per germline, CDR1 SGHTA and CDR2 FQGNSA. The specimen comprised peripheral blood, sampled on day 0 of AZD1222 vaccination. The chain combines TRBV7-2 with TRBJ2-1; no firm D call. The clonotype originates from an adult in good health. CDR3: CASSLFAANEQFF. CDR3 coding DNA: TGTGCCAGCAGCTTATTTGCGGCCAATGAGCAGTTCTTC.